This T cell receptor (beta chain) was captured in a study of ipilimumab plus nivolumab after autologous stem cell transplantation. Libraries were prepared by immunoSEQ multiplex PCR; TCRdb keeps only in-frame clonotypes and omits some of them. The table lists some 43,000 clones, 70% to 90% of them singletons, with 0.7% to 0.95% in the top ten. Patients got ipilimumab 1 mg/kg beginning 14 to 28 days post-transplant. Through week 26, nivolumab 3 mg/kg IV was given weeks 1, 4, 7, 10, then biweekly. Trimming stripped 2 bases from V and 2 bases from J, with 9 bases between. The length of the CDR3 is 15 residues. Germline lookup yields CDR1 SGHAT and CDR2 FQNNGV.

The chain has TRBV11-2 and TRBJ2-2; TRBD1 might be the D (5 bases). Material: PBMCs, obtained in a trial of ipilimumab plus nivolumab as post-transplant consolidation. This TCR was sampled from a male donor with multiple myeloma. The CDR3 loop reads CASSLSWGNTGELFF. CDR3 DNA sequence: TGTGCCAGCAGCTTATCGTGGGGCAACACCGGGGAGCTGTTTTTT. Looking up the rest from reference TRBV11-2 and TRBJ2-2 gives the full variable domain: EAGVAQSPRYKIIEKRQSVAFWCNPISGHATLYWYQQILGQGPKLLIQFQNNGVVDDSQLPKDRFSAERLKGVDSTLKIQPAKLEDSAVYLCASSLSWGNTGELFFGEGSRLTVL.